Sequencing of this T cell receptor beta chain was carried out in a study of vaccination effects on CD4 cells after COVID-19. For the study at large: Researchers obtained post-vaccine samples at a median of 72 days past the second dose.

As for this clone: Its specificity is unknown.

The assay was immunoSEQ multiplex PCR, and TCRdb's table has in-frame clones only and misses some. The repertoire holds 20,000 to 30,000 clones, with almost 80% as singletons. Viral peptide pools were used in the ViraFEST assay to expand antigen-specific CD4+ T cells, and sequencing came afterward. CD4+ T cell isolation took place after 10 days of culture. Every participant took two doses of the BNT162b2 or mRNA-1273 vaccine. Overall study findings and caveats: Common cold coronavirus cross-reactivity was shown by only 1 of 255 vaccine-induced clones in healthy vaccinees. Convalescent patients were few in the study, and early post-infection timepoints were absent. Vaccine- and infection-induced clones showed marked clonal contraction late following vaccination.

The germline V gene has CDR1 SNHLY and CDR2 FYNNEI. The CDR3 is made up of 14 amino acids. Trimming left V 4 bases short and J 1 base short, with 10 bases between. This chain links TRBV2 with TRBJ1-1; D gene ambiguous. The input for sequencing was CD4+ T cells from PBMCs cultured with SARS-CoV-2 spike peptides, taken after COVID-19 vaccination. This TCR was sampled from a human donor who received a COVID-19 vaccine. Some clones in this sample may be carry-over from other donors' samples. The DNA for the CDR3 is TGTGCCAGCAGTGTATCCAGCCCGAACACTGAAGCTTTCTTT. It specifies CASSVSSPNTEAFF.